These T cell receptor beta chains were read from a single sample in a study of cytomegalovirus exposure and HLA in healthy donors. TCRdb's table, derived via immunoSEQ multiplex PCR, lists solely in-frame clones and lacks some. The repertoire holds approximately 170,000 clones, more than 70% seen once, with around 1.5% in the top ten. Sequenced material: PBMCs. Receptors originate from a male donor in good health and CMV-seronegative. Each CDR3 is given with its conserved first and last residue. A D gene is named only where the DNA matches it firmly. Rows give clone size only sometimes, using once, few, many, or a class for an expanded clone.

-	TRBV5-1	TRBJ1-1	-	CASRGRGMNTEAFF	TGCGCCAGCAGGGGCCGGGGGATGAACACTGAAGCTTTCTTT
-	TRBV6-5	TRBJ1-2	-	CASRQRSNYGYTF	TGTGCCAGCAGACAGAGATCTAACTATGGCTACACCTTC
-	TRBV10-3	TRBJ2-7	TRBD1	CAVKSPGTAVYEQYF	TGTGCCGTCAAATCTCCCGGGACAGCAGTCTACGAGCAGTACTTC
-	TRBV5-1	TRBJ1-1	-	CASSLSAGDVTEAFF	TGCGCCAGCAGCTTGTCAGCAGGGGATGTTACTGAAGCTTTCTTT
-	TRBV6-5	TRBJ2-2	-	CASGRKGTGELFF	TGTGCCAGCGGGAGGAAGGGTACCGGGGAGCTGTTTTTT
-	TRBV7-7	TRBJ1-5	TRBD1	CASKLTDRVSNQPQHF	TGTGCCAGCAAATTGACCGACAGGGTGAGCAATCAGCCCCAGCATTTT
-	TRBV6-5	TRBJ1-2	TRBD1	CASSEGQRYGYTF	TGTGCCAGCAGTGAGGGACAGCGTTATGGCTACACCTTC
-	TRBV5-1	TRBJ2-2	-	CASSLALLGSGAGELFF	TGCGCCAGCAGCTTGGCCCTACTAGGGTCTGGCGCCGGGGAGCTGTTTTTT
-	TRBV7-8	TRBJ1-5	TRBD1	CASTFDEGTENQPQHF	TGTGCCAGCACCTTCGATGAGGGGACAGAAAATCAGCCCCAGCATTTT
once	TRBV27	TRBJ1-1	-	CASRPIDSSLVTEAFF	TGTGCCAGCCGGCCAATCGACAGTTCCCTGGTCACTGAAGCTTTCTTT
-	TRBV9	TRBJ1-2	TRBD1	CASSFGQGVGRYTF	TGTGCCAGCAGTTTCGGACAGGGCGTTGGTCGCTACACCTTC
-	TRBV6-1	TRBJ1-4	TRBD1	CASMRQGTNEKLFF	TGTGCCAGCATGCGACAGGGAACAAATGAAAAACTGTTTTTT
-	TRBV6-5	TRBJ2-3	-	CASSYPPPYTQYF	TGTGCCAGCAGTTACCCTCCCCCTTATACGCAGTATTTT
-	TRBV21-1	TRBJ2-5	-	CASSKARDRGRETQYF	TGTGCCAGCAGCAAAGCCCGGGACAGGGGGCGTGAGACCCAGTACTTC
-	TRBV2	TRBJ1-2	-	CASGRPDRTTGYTF	TGTGCCAGCGGGAGACCGGACAGAACTACCGGCTACACCTTC
-	TRBV6-5	TRBJ1-3	-	CASSNRNSGNTIYF	TGTGCCAGCAGTAACAGGAACTCTGGAAACACCATATATTTT
-	TRBV25-1	TRBJ1-6	-	CASSEVPENSPLHF	TGTGCCAGCAGTGAGGTGCCAGAAAATTCACCCCTCCACTTT
-	TRBV19	TRBJ1-5	TRBD1	CASSIDRGGQPQHF	TGTGCCAGTAGTATCGACAGGGGGGGTCAGCCCCAGCATTTT
-	TRBV5-1	TRBJ2-7	TRBD1	CASSWNRDRGFYEQYF	TGCGCCAGCAGCTGGAACCGGGACAGGGGGTTTTACGAGCAGTACTTC
-	TRBV13	TRBJ2-2	-	CASSQGGPNTGELFF	TGTGCCAGCAGCCAGGGAGGCCCGAACACCGGGGAGCTGTTTTTC
-	TRBV7-2	TRBJ2-7	-	CASSLLGYEQYF	TGTGCCAGCAGCTTACTAGGCTACGAGCAGTACTTC
-	TRBV30	TRBJ1-1	TRBD1	CAWSARTGSLGGNTEAFF	TGTGCCTGGAGTGCCCGGACAGGGTCGCTAGGCGGGAACACTGAAGCTTTCTTT
-	TRBV7-8	TRBJ2-1	-	CASSLTSGGTNEQFF	TGTGCCAGCAGCTTAACAAGCGGAGGAACCAATGAGCAGTTCTTC
-	TRBV9	TRBJ2-7	TRBD1	CASSVGQGRTYEQYF	TGTGCCAGCAGCGTAGGACAGGGTAGGACCTACGAGCAGTACTTC
few	TRBV5-4	TRBJ2-2	TRBD2	CASSQSGRASLGDTGELFF	TGTGCCAGCAGCCAAAGCGGGAGGGCCAGTCTAGGGGACACCGGGGAGCTGTTTTTT
-	TRBV5-6	TRBJ2-5	-	CASSWRGGETQYF	TGTGCCAGCAGCTGGAGGGGTGGGGAGACCCAGTACTTC
-	TRBV10-1	TRBJ1-5	-	CASSVQGNQPQHF	TGCGCCAGCAGTGTACAGGGTAATCAGCCCCAGCATTTT